These 20 T cell receptor beta chains came from one sample sequenced in a study of human versus mouse CDR3 diversity and MHC coevolution (dated by TCRdb to 2016 to 2017). Receptor libraries were prepared by the immunoSEQ multiplex PCR assay. Held by TCRdb, this immuneACCESS table contains in-frame sequences only and omits some clones. Under half of the omission traces to an unresolved V gene where checked; the cause of the rest is unknown. For this sample there are 55,000 to 65,000 clones; around 94% appear just once. The ten largest make up 15% to 20% of the sample. The sequenced sample consisted of naive CD4+ T cells from blood. The sample's cell subset or site label, in plain terms: CD45RO-negative CD62L-positive naive CD4 T cells. The receptors stem from a person in their sixties in good health.

The chain couples TRBV9 to TRBJ2-3, with 8 bases aligning to TRBD1. Germline V gene lookup returns CDR1 SGDLS and CDR2 YYNGEE. This CDR3 contains 18 residues. V shed 4 bases, J shed 5 bases, and the junction held 18 bases outside the gene matches. The CDR3, as DNA: TGTGCCAGCAGCCCAAATCCGACCGGGACAGGAAAGTTAGATACGCAGTATTTT. Amino acids: CASSPNPTGTGKLDTQYF. Variable domain in full (rest from reference TRBV9 and TRBJ2-3): DSGVTQTPKHLITATGQRVTLRCSPRSGDLSVYWYQQSLDQGLQFLIQYYNGEERAKGNILERFSAQQFPDLHSELNLSSLELGDSALYFCASSPNPTGTGKLDTQYFGPGTRLTVL.

This chain uses TRBV27 with TRBJ1-1; 7 bases agree with TRBD1. The germline CDR1 and CDR2 sequences are MNHEY and SMNVEV (reference sequence). This CDR3 is built from 15 residues. J gave up 1 base and V 5 bases, and 7 bases lay outside the gene matches. The CDR3 reads CASSLGTVPNTEAFF. CDR3 bases: TGTGCCAGCAGTCTAGGGACAGTACCGAACACTGAAGCTTTCTTT.

The rearrangement joins TRBV6-6 to TRBJ2-7, with D perhaps TRBD1 (6 bases). Deletions cut 7 bases from V and 1 base from J, with 20 bases between. Per the germline V gene, CDR1 is MNHNY and CDR2 is SVGAGI (reference sequence). The CDR3 runs to 16 residues. Here the CDR3 reads CASTPSPGTTSYEQYF. For the CDR3, the DNA is TGTGCCAGCACCCCCTCACCGGGGACAACTTCCTACGAGCAGTACTTC.

The V call is TRBV9, the J call TRBJ2-5, with D unresolved. Germline values: CDR1 SGDLS, CDR2 YYNGEE. V lost 0 bases to trimming and J lost 4 bases, with 4 bases between them. The length of the CDR3 is 12 residues. The CDR3 region has the DNA TGTGCCAGCAGCGTAGGAGGAGAGACCCAGTACTTC. Protein sequence: CASSVGGETQYF.

V is TRBV6-6 and J is TRBJ2-1, with TRBD2 as a possible D gene (6 bases). CDR1 and CDR2 (germline): MNHNY, SVGAGI (reference sequence). The CDR3 has 13 amino acids. Trimming shortened V by 8 bases and J by 7 bases, and 15 bases separated the two germline ends. The CDR3 here is CASSGGVPNEQFF. Written as DNA, the CDR3 is TGTGCCAGCTCCGGGGGAGTCCCAAATGAGCAGTTCTTC.

The CDR3: CAWSSGTGNTIYF. The CDR3 bases are TGTGCCTGGAGCTCAGGGACAGGAAACACCATATATTTT. This rearrangement joins TRBV30 to TRBJ1-3, with D perhaps matching TRBD1 (6 bases). This CDR3 contains 13 residues. V lost 3 bases, J lost 4 bases, and 10 bases lay in between. Germline V gene data show CDR1 as GTSNPN and CDR2 as SVGIG (reference sequence).

This CDR3 reads CASGKTGNTEAFF. CDR3 nucleotide sequence: TGTGCTAGTGGCAAGACAGGGAACACTGAAGCTTTCTTT. The V call is TRBV12-5, the J call TRBJ1-1; the D gene is possibly TRBD1 (6 bases). Germline lookup yields CDR1 LGHNT and CDR2 FRNRAP. The CDR3 spans 13 residues. The V and J ends lost 6 bases and 1 base respectively, with 9 bases between them.

The gene calls are TRBV11-2 and TRBJ2-2, with a weak D call TRBD2 (5 bases). Germline loops: CDR1 SGHAT, CDR2 FQNNGV. There are 15 residues in the CDR3. Trimming pared 0 bases from V and 8 bases from J, leaving 13 bases between. The CDR3 reads CASSLESGIEGELFF. The CDR3 DNA sequence: TGTGCCAGCAGCTTAGAATCGGGAATTGAGGGGGAGCTGTTTTTT.

The V gene is TRBV9, the J gene TRBJ2-1; 11 bases align to TRBD2. Losses at the gene ends were 4 bases for V and 9 bases for J; bases not matched to a gene: 12. Germline CDR1 SGDLS, CDR2 YYNGEE. The CDR3 loop spans 16 amino acids. Written as DNA, the CDR3 is TGTGCCAGCAGCCCTCCCGAGGCTAGCGGGAGGAGTGAGCAGTTCTTC. It is translated as CASSPPEASGRSEQFF.

J is TRBJ2-5 and V is TRBV11-1; 7 bases agree with TRBD1. Germline CDR1 SGHAT, CDR2 FQDESV (reference sequence). The V gene end was trimmed by 2 bases and the J gene end by 2 bases; junction bases not matched to a gene: 2. CDR3 length: 14 amino acids. CDR3 sequence reads: CASSLSRGQETQYF. CDR3 bases: TGTGCCAGCAGCTTATCCAGGGGGCAAGAGACCCAGTACTTC.

V gene TRBV5-4 combines with J gene TRBJ2-7, with a tentative D call TRBD2 (6 bases). The V end lost 2 bases, the J end lost 5 bases, and 14 bases lay between the germline ends. The CDR3 length is 14 residues. Looked up from germline, CDR1 is SGHNT and CDR2 is YYREEE (reference sequence). CDR3 in amino acids: CASSLGRRADEQYF. CDR3 bases: TGTGCCAGCAGCTTAGGCAGGAGGGCCGACGAGCAGTACTTC.

The chain is built from TRBV4-2 and TRBJ2-1, with D perhaps TRBD2 (6 bases). V was shortened by 4 bases and J by 6 bases, with 16 bases between the two germline ends. CDR1 and CDR2 from the germline V gene are LGHNA and YNFKEQ. There are 15 residues in the CDR3. This CDR3 is CASSPAPGEFNEQFF. CDR3 bases: TGTGCCAGCAGCCCGGCTCCGGGAGAGTTCAATGAGCAGTTCTTC.

The V and J genes are TRBV6-5 and TRBJ2-7; maybe TRBD2 (8 bases). The V and J ends lost 4 bases and 5 bases respectively, with 18 bases between them. Germline CDR1 is MNHEY and CDR2 is SVGAGI. CDR3 length: 15 residues. The CDR3 nucleotides are TGTGCCAGCAGTTCGACAGGGATAGCGGGAAACGAGCAGTACTTC. It yields the protein CASSSTGIAGNEQYF.

The chain has TRBV6-6 and TRBJ2-1; 7 bases are a match to TRBD2. From germline, CDR1 is MNHNY and CDR2 SVGAGI (reference sequence). The CDR3 covers 16 residues. Trimming cost V 7 bases and J 6 bases; bases outside gene matches: 15. CDR3 sequence: CASTLASGRLPNEQFF. DNA for the CDR3: TGTGCCAGCACGCTGGCTAGCGGCAGACTACCCAATGAGCAGTTCTTC.

This clone was seen a single time. V usage is TRBV15 and J usage is TRBJ1-2, with unresolved D. CDR1 and CDR2 (germline): LNHNV, YYDKDF (reference sequence). The length of the CDR3 is 13 residues. V gave up 1 base and J gave up 3 bases, with 6 bases separating them. This CDR3 reads CATSRGGDYGYTF. The CDR3 region has the DNA TGTGCCACCAGCAGAGGGGGAGACTATGGCTACACCTTC. Full variable domain (rest looked up from reference TRBV15 and TRBJ1-2): DAMVIQNPRYQVTQFGKPVTLSCSQTLNHNVMYWYQQKSSQAPKLLFHYYDKDFNNEADTPDNFQSRRPNTSFCFLDIRSPGLGDTAMYLCATSRGGDYGYTFGSGTRLTVV.

This chain uses TRBV2 with TRBJ2-2, with TRBD2 as a possible D gene (6 bases). Per the germline V gene, CDR1 is SNHLY and CDR2 is FYNNEI. The CDR3 extends over 13 amino acids. Deletions cut 4 bases from V and 5 bases from J, with 8 bases between. The CDR3 coding sequence is TGTGCCAGCAGTGTGGAGGGAACCGGGGAGCTGTTTTTT. This translates into CASSVEGTGELFF.

This chain joins TRBV5-1 and TRBJ2-3; D is possibly TRBD1 (6 bases). Germline V gene data show CDR1 as SGHRS and CDR2 as YFSETQ. The CDR3 loop spans 14 amino acids. The V end lost 2 bases, the J end lost 4 bases, and 11 bases lay between the germline ends. CDR3 nucleotides: TGCGCCAGCAGCTTTTTCGACAGGCCAGATACGCAGTATTTT. Amino acids: CASSFFDRPDTQYF.

The chain's CDR3 is CASSGLLGQGEAFF. In DNA, the CDR3 is TGCGCCAGCAGCGGACTACTGGGGCAGGGTGAAGCTTTCTTT. The chain couples TRBV5-1 to TRBJ1-1; D perhaps matches TRBD1 (5 bases). The CDR3 contains 14 residues. The V and J ends lost 4 bases and 7 bases respectively, with 17 bases between them. CDR1 is SGHRS, CDR2 YFSETQ, per germline.

The chain uses TRBV2 and TRBJ1-4; D remains ambiguous. V was clipped by 6 bases and J by 6 bases, with 8 bases between them. Germline V CDR1 and CDR2: SNHLY, FYNNEI. The CDR3 is 12 amino acids. DNA for the CDR3: TGTGCCAGCAGGTGGACTTATGAAAAACTGTTTTTT. Protein product: CASRWTYEKLFF.

This chain connects TRBV6-1 to TRBJ2-3; the D gene is possibly TRBD2 (5 bases). Germline assignment: CDR1 MNHNS and CDR2 SASEGT. V was shortened by 2 bases and J by 2 bases, with 20 bases between the two germline ends. There are 18 residues in the CDR3. CDR3 DNA: TGTGCCAGCAGTGAAAGGAGGACGGCGGCACGGAACACAGATACGCAGTATTTT. Its translation is CASSERRTAARNTDTQYF.